This T cell receptor beta chain was recorded in a study of T cell repertoires in cytomegalovirus infection. On the study more broadly: It can be stated that public TCR beta signatures indicated CMV infection as well as a matching HLA type.

Notes on this clonotype: Its matching antigen is unknown.

Study results and caveats: Cumulated frequencies of public TCR beta families served to identify carriers of CMV plus the relevant HLA. In two of eight donors, the top clonotype was HLA-C-restricted CMV-specific.

The germline V and J ends were trimmed by 1 base and 4 bases, with 12 bases remaining between them. Germline V lookup: CDR1 SGHTA, CDR2 FQGNSA. The CDR3 is 15 amino acids. TCRdb reprocessed the reads via MiXCR and lists one record per CDR3 protein. The table records 600,000 to 700,000 distinct CDR3 sequences, around 30% of them present only once. The gene calls are TRBV7-2 and TRBJ2-3; D remains ambiguous. The TCR comes from a human donor in good health (CMV status not recorded). Some clones in this sample may be carry-over from other donors' samples. The input for sequencing was cultured PBMCs, taken from culture after CMV antigen stimulation. CDR3 sequence (DNA): TGTGCCAGCAGCTTAGAGCTCGCCTCAGCAGATACGCAGTATTTT. Amino acid sequence: CASSLELASADTQYF.